Presented here are 29 T cell receptor beta chains from one specimen sequenced in a study of brain T cells in children with intractable seizures. Sample time point: blood from clinic visit 5 months post-surgery; TSC patient then seizure free. Data came from immunoSEQ multiplex PCR; TCRdb stores just in-frame clones and leaves some out. The sample comprises about 340,000 clones, about 93% of which are singletons, and under 7% rests with the top ten. The sequenced sample was peripheral blood, obtained approximately 5 months after surgery. The receptors here all came from a boy under three years old with tuberous sclerosis and intractable seizures.

The chain links TRBV5-8 to TRBJ1-5; no firm D call. Germline V gives CDR1 SGHTS, CDR2 YDEGEE. The CDR3 is 14 amino acids. The V and J ends lost 0 bases and 7 bases respectively, with 11 bases between them. The CDR3 loop is CASSLEGSGQPQHF. In nucleotides, the CDR3 is TGTGCCAGCAGCTTGGAGGGTTCAGGACAGCCCCAGCATTTT.

The chain links TRBV19 to TRBJ2-1; D is possibly TRBD1 (6 bases). The V and J ends lost 6 bases and 8 bases respectively, with 17 bases between them. CDR3 length: 14 residues. The germline gives CDR1 LNHDA, CDR2 SQIVND (reference sequence). The CDR3 loop reads CASRQGLRGDEQFF. The CDR3 nucleotides read TGTGCCAGTAGACAGGGCCTCCGTGGGGATGAGCAGTTCTTC. The full variable domain, completed using reference TRBV19 and TRBJ2-1, is DGGITQSPKYLFRKEGQNVTLSCEQNLNHDAMYWYRQDPGQGLRLIYYSQIVNDFQKGDIAEGYSVSREKKESFPLTVTSAQKNPTAFYLCASRQGLRGDEQFFGPGTRLTVL.

The chain uses TRBV27 and TRBJ2-7; possible D gene TRBD1, 6 bases. Per the germline V gene, CDR1 is MNHEY and CDR2 is SMNVEV (reference sequence). Trimming removed 3 bases at V and 3 bases at J, with 12 bases between. The CDR3 length is 14 residues. The CDR3 DNA reads TGTGCCAGCAGTTTGGTGCCAGGGGTCTACGAGCAGTACTTC. Protein sequence: CASSLVPGVYEQYF.

The chain combines TRBV6-2 or TRBV6-3 with TRBJ1-1, with D possibly TRBD1 on 6 matching bases. This CDR3 is built from 14 residues. Between the trimmed V and J ends, which lost 6 bases and 7 bases, there was a span of 18 bases. Germline V gene sequence: CDR1 MNHEY, CDR2 SVGEGT. The CDR3 DNA follows: TGTGCCAGCAGATACCACAGGGAGAGGAGTGAAGCTTTCTTT. This encodes CASRYHRERSEAFF.

This chain connects TRBV27 to TRBJ1-2; possibly TRBD1 for D (6 bases). From germline, CDR1 is MNHEY and CDR2 SMNVEV (reference sequence). V was cut by 5 bases and J by 4 bases, with 11 bases left in between. CDR3 size: 13 residues. The CDR3 is CASSRTGSYGYTF. As DNA, the CDR3 is TGTGCCAGCAGTCGAACAGGGAGCTATGGCTACACCTTC.

Points on this clone: Just one base apart from a much larger clone, this may be a read error. Other DNA sequences from this sample encode an identical CDR3 as well. V gene TRBV19 combines with J gene TRBJ1-2, with D perhaps TRBD1 (6 bases). Germline-derived CDR1 and CDR2 are LNHDA and SQIVND (reference sequence). The CDR3 has 12 residues. V was trimmed by 3 bases and J by 5 bases, leaving 7 bases between them. CDR3 bases: TGTGCCAGTAGTATCCAGGGGTATGGCTACACCTTC. Amino acid sequence: CASSIQGYGYTF.

The chain combines TRBV2 with TRBJ2-5; 11 bases agree with TRBD2. J gave up 3 bases and V 6 bases, and 0 bases lay outside the gene matches. This CDR3 is 13 amino acids long. The germline V gene encodes CDR1 SNHLY and CDR2 FYNNEI. The CDR3 protein is CASRLAGEETQYF. CDR3 coding DNA: TGTGCCAGCAGACTAGCGGGGGAAGAGACCCAGTACTTC.

This chain links TRBV2 with TRBJ1-5; no definite D call. V lost 4 bases, J lost 6 bases, and 13 bases lay in between. Germline values: CDR1 SNHLY, CDR2 FYNNEI. The CDR3 has 14 amino acids. The CDR3 DNA reads TGTGCCAGCAGTGTTGTAGAAGGGCGTCAGCCCCAGCATTTT. Translating it yields CASSVVEGRQPQHF.

This chain joins TRBV29-1 and TRBJ2-7, with D maybe TRBD2 (6 bases). V shed 5 bases and J shed 6 bases, with 14 bases lying between them. The V gene's germline CDR1 is SQVTM and CDR2 ANQGSEA. CDR3 length: 12 amino acids. The CDR3 region is CSVISGGGEQYF. The DNA for the CDR3 is TGCAGCGTTATTAGCGGTGGTGGCGAGCAGTACTTC.

As to this clone: Other DNA sequences within the sample encode an identical CDR3. This chain uses TRBV12-3 or TRBV12-4 with TRBJ2-3; D not resolved. The CDR3 is made up of 12 amino acids. Trimming removed 2 bases at V and 2 bases at J, with 2 bases between. The CDR3 here is CASSLSTDTQYF. The CDR3 coding sequence is TGTGCCAGCAGTTTATCCACAGATACGCAGTATTTT.

V is TRBV30 and J is TRBJ1-5; D is possibly TRBD1 (6 bases). This CDR3 is built from 14 residues. Germline CDR1 and CDR2: GTSNPN and SVGIG (reference sequence). V lost 1 base and J lost 3, with 10 bases in between. CDR3 region: CAWSGGQPNQPQHF. The CDR3 DNA is TGTGCCTGGAGTGGCGGACAGCCCAATCAGCCCCAGCATTTT.

The V call is TRBV19, the J call TRBJ1-1, with 8 nucleotides matching TRBD1. The CDR3 covers 15 residues. The germline CDR1 and CDR2 sequences are LNHDA and SQIVND (reference sequence). Trimming at V came to 1 base and at J to 11 bases, leaving 12 bases not matched to a gene. The CDR3 DNA sequence: TGTGCCAGTAGTATAGTCAAGACCAGGGGGCTCGAGGCTTTCTTT. Translating it yields CASSIVKTRGLEAFF.

The V and J genes are TRBV20-1 and TRBJ1-2; unclear D gene. The V gene lost 3 bases and the J gene lost 0 bases, with 8 bases spanning the gap. The CDR3 has 13 residues. Germline lookup yields CDR1 DFQATT and CDR2 SNEGSKA (reference sequence). The CDR3 region is CSASFMPNYGYTF. In DNA form, the CDR3 reads TGCAGTGCTAGTTTTATGCCTAACTATGGCTACACCTTC.

This clone was counted once. The V gene is TRBV6-5, the J gene TRBJ1-3; D may be TRBD1 (5 bases). Per the germline V gene, CDR1 is MNHEY and CDR2 is SVGAGI. V was cut by 0 bases and J by 1 base, with 10 bases left in between. The CDR3 contains 16 residues. The CDR3 here is CASSYSGALSGNTIYF. CDR3 sequence (DNA): TGTGCCAGCAGTTACTCAGGGGCCCTTTCTGGAAACACCATATATTTT.

The chain employs TRBV6-5 and TRBJ1-1; no firm D call. CDR1 is MNHEY and CDR2 is SVGAGI in the germline V gene. This CDR3 is 13 amino acids long. Trimming removed 2 bases at V and 3 bases at J, with 7 bases between. This chain's CDR3 is CASSYGLDTEAFF. CDR3 coding DNA: TGTGCCAGCAGTTACGGATTGGACACTGAAGCTTTCTTT.

This chain uses TRBV10-2 with TRBJ2-1; perhaps TRBD2 as D (6 bases). Per germline, CDR1 WSHSY and CDR2 SAAADI. With 3 bases removed from V and 0 bases from J, the gap between germline ends came to 9 bases. This CDR3 contains 15 residues. CDR3: CASSDSGLSYNEQFF. CDR3 in DNA: TGCGCCAGCAGTGATAGCGGTCTCTCCTACAATGAGCAGTTCTTC.

The chain joins TRBV3-1 (or the pseudogene TRBV3-2) to TRBJ2-6, with 7 bases that match TRBD1. The J segment lost 0 bases and the V segment lost 3 bases, leaving 14 bases of the junction unmatched. CDR1 and CDR2 from the germline V gene are LGHDT and YNNKEL (reference sequence). This CDR3 has 20 amino acids. This CDR3 is CASSHQPQDRVLSGANVLTF. The CDR3 region has the DNA TGTGCCAGCAGCCACCAACCACAAGACAGGGTACTCTCTGGGGCCAACGTCCTGACTTTC.

J is TRBJ1-1 and V is TRBV9; TRBD1 aligns across 8 bases. The junction had 9 bases not matched to a gene; V was cut back by 4 bases and J by 7 bases. The CDR3 extends over 14 amino acids. The germline CDR1 and CDR2 sequences are SGDLS and YYNGEE. In DNA, the CDR3 is TGTGCCAGCAGCCAGGACAGGGCGAAGGGTGAAGCTTTCTTT. It codes for CASSQDRAKGEAFF.

The CDR3 reads CASSLLPGQGSTEAFF. DNA of the CDR3: TGTGCCAGCAGTTTACTTCCCGGACAGGGGAGCACTGAAGCTTTCTTT. V usage is TRBV27 and J usage is TRBJ1-1; 9 bases agree with TRBD1. Unmatched junction bases numbered 8, after V lost 2 bases and J lost 4 bases. The germline CDR1 and CDR2 sequences are MNHEY and SMNVEV (reference sequence). CDR3 size: 16 residues.

The rearrangement joins TRBV29-1 to TRBJ2-1; D might be TRBD2 (6 bases). The CDR3 loop spans 16 amino acids. Germline lookup yields CDR1 SQVTM and CDR2 ANQGSEA. V lost 5 bases to trimming and J lost 4 bases, with 21 bases between them. CDR3 sequence: CSVLLRDSLNYNEQFF. CDR3 in DNA: TGCAGCGTTCTCCTTAGGGACTCTTTAAATTACAATGAGCAGTTCTTC.

This rearrangement joins TRBV15 to TRBJ2-2; unclear D gene. The germline V gene has CDR1 LNHNV and CDR2 YYDKDF (reference sequence). The CDR3 spans 13 residues. The V and J ends lost 7 bases and 0 bases respectively, with 6 bases between them. The CDR3 region is CATTPANTGELFF. In nucleotides, the CDR3 is TGTGCCACCACTCCAGCGAACACCGGGGAGCTGTTTTTT.

The V call is TRBV19, the J call TRBJ2-1; TRBD1 is a possible D gene (6 bases). V was shortened by 6 bases and J by 4 bases, with 16 bases between the two germline ends. Per germline, CDR1 LNHDA and CDR2 SQIVND (reference sequence). This CDR3 comprises 15 residues. DNA for the CDR3: TGTGCCAGTAGCCTGATGTGGGGGCTTTACAATGAGCAGTTCTTC. This codes for CASSLMWGLYNEQFF.

The V call is TRBV7-3, the J call TRBJ2-1, with TRBD1 matching 9 bases. CDR3 length: 15 residues. The germline gives CDR1 SGHTA, CDR2 FQGTGA. The J segment lost 8 bases and the V segment lost 5 bases, leaving 10 bases of the junction unmatched. The CDR3 nucleotides read TGTGCCAGCAGCCCGGGACAGGGTGGTGTGCATGAGCAGTTCTTC. Protein product: CASSPGQGGVHEQFF.

The rearrangement uses TRBV18 and TRBJ2-7, with D perhaps TRBD2 (7 bases). CDR3 length equals 14 residues. V was cut by 2 bases and J by 4 bases, with 12 bases left in between. Germline assignment: CDR1 KGHSH and CDR2 LQKENI. CDR3 in DNA: TGTGCCAGCTCACCAGGGAGGGGGAGTTACGAGCAGTACTTC. Its protein product is CASSPGRGSYEQYF.

About this clone itself: Within the sample, other DNA sequences also encode this same CDR3. V and J are TRBV7-9 and TRBJ1-5; no clear D gene. Trimming pared 1 base from V and 7 bases from J, leaving 5 bases between. CDR3 length: 12 residues. Germline CDR1 SEHNR, CDR2 FQNEAQ (reference sequence). CDR3 region: CASSLVGQPQHF. Written as DNA, the CDR3 is TGTGCCAGCAGCTTAGTCGGCCAGCCCCAGCATTTT.

V is TRBV4-1 and J is TRBJ1-3, with 8 positions matching TRBD1. The germline V gene encodes CDR1 MGHRA and CDR2 YSYEKL. The CDR3 totals 19 residues. V lost 1 base to trimming and J lost 2 bases; unmatched junction nucleotides: 13. CDR3 region: CASSQVQGAFNDPGNTIYF. CDR3 nucleotides: TGCGCCAGCAGCCAAGTCCAGGGGGCTTTTAACGATCCTGGAAACACCATATATTTT.

The rearrangement joins TRBV6-5 to TRBJ2-1, with unresolved D. The germline gives CDR1 MNHEY, CDR2 SVGAGI. This CDR3 spans 13 amino acids. Trimming stripped 8 bases from V and 0 bases from J, with 8 bases between. The CDR3 DNA is TGTGCCAGCCAGCTAAGCTCCTACAATGAGCAGTTCTTC. Translated: CASQLSSYNEQFF.

The V call is TRBV2, the J call TRBJ1-5; 7 nucleotides agree with TRBD1. The germline gives CDR1 SNHLY, CDR2 FYNNEI. V shed 11 bases and J 1 base; nucleotides not matched to a gene: 11. The CDR3 runs 15 residues. The CDR3 sequence is CASRGQAESNQPQHF. The CDR3 DNA reads TGTGCCTCAAGGGGGCAGGCGGAAAGCAATCAGCCCCAGCATTTT. The full variable domain, rest sourced from reference TRBV2 and TRBJ1-5, is EPEVTQTPSHQVTQMGQEVILRCVPISNHLYFYWYRQILGQKVEFLVSFYNNEISEKSEIFDDQFSVERPDGSNFTLKIRSTKLEDSAMYFCASRGQAESNQPQHFGDGTRLSIL.

The gene calls are TRBV25-1 and TRBJ2-1; a weak D match, TRBD1 (7 bases). V was trimmed by 7 bases and J by 4 bases, leaving 14 bases between them. Germline CDR1 is MGHDK and CDR2 is SYGVNS. The CDR3 extends over 14 amino acids. The CDR3 reads CASTIAGGYNEQFF. DNA for the CDR3: TGTGCCAGCACAATCGCAGGGGGGTACAATGAGCAGTTCTTC.